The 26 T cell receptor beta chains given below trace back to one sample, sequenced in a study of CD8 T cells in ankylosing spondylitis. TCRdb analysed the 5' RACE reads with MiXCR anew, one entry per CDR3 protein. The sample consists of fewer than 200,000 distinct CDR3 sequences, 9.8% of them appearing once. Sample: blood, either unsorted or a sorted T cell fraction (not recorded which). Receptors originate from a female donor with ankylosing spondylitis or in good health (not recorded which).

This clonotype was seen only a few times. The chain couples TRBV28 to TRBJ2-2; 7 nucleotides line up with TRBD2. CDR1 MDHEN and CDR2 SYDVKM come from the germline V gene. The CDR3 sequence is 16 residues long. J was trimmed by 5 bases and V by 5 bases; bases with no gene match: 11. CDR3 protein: CASSPLGGSGTGELFF. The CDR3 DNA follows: TGTGCCAGCAGTCCCCTTGGCGGGAGTGGTACCGGGGAGCTGTTTTTT.

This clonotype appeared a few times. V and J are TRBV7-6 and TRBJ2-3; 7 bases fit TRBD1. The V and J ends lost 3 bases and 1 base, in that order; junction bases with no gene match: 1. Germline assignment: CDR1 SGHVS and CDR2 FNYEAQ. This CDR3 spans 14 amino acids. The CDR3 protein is CASSLGTGTDTQYF. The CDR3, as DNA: TGTGCCAGCAGCTTGGGGACAGGCACAGATACGCAGTATTTT.

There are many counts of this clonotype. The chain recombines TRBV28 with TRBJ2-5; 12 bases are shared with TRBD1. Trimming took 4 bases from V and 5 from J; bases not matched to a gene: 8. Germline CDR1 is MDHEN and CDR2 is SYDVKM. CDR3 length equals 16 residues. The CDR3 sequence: CASSSPRDRGLETQYF. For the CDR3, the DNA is TGTGCCAGCAGTTCACCCCGGGACAGGGGGCTCGAGACCCAGTACTTC.

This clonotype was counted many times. DNA for the CDR3: TGTGCCAGCAGCCCGGGGGGGACCGGGGAGCTGTTTTTT. It encodes CASSPGGTGELFF. The chain links TRBV7-6 to TRBJ2-2; the match to TRBD2 covers 8 bases. V was clipped by 5 bases and J by 5 bases; unmatched bases: 1. This CDR3 is built from 13 residues. CDR1 and CDR2 from the germline V gene are SGHVS and FNYEAQ.

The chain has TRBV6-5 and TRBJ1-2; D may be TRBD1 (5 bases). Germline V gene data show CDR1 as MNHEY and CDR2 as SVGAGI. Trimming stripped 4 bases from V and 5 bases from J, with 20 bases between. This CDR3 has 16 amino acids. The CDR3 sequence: CASSSPTTDTFYGYTF. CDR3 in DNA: TGTGCCAGCAGTTCCCCCACGACAGACACCTTTTATGGCTACACCTTC.

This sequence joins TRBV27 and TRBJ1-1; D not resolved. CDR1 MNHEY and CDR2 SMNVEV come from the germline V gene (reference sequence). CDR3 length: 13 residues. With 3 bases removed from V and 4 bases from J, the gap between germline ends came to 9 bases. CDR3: CASSLYRRTEAFF. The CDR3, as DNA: TGTGCCAGCAGTTTGTATCGGCGCACTGAAGCTTTCTTT.

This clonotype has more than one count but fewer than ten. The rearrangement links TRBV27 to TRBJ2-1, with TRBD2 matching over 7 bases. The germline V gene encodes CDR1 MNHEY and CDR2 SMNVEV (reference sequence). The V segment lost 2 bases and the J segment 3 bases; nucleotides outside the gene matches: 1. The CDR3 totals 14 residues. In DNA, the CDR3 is TGTGCCAGCAGTTTAGGGACTAACTACAATGAGCAGTTCTTC. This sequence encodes CASSLGTNYNEQFF.

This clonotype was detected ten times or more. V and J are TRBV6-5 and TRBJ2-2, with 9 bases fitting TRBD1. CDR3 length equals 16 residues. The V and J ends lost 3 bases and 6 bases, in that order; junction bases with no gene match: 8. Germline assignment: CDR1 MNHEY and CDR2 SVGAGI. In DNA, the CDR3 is TGTGCCAGCAGTTATTCCCGGACAGGGGTCCCCGGGGAGCTGTTTTTT. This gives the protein CASSYSRTGVPGELFF.

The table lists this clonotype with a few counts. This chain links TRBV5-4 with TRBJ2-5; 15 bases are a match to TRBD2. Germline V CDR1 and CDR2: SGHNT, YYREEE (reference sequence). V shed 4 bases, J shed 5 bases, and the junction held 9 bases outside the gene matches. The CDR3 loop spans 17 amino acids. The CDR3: CASSPGLAGGPGETQYF. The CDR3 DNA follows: TGTGCCAGCAGCCCCGGACTAGCGGGAGGGCCAGGGGAGACCCAGTACTTC.

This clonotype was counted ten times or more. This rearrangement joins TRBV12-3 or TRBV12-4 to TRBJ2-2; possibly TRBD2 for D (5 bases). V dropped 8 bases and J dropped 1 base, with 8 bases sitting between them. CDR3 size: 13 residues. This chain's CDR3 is CASSAENTGELFF. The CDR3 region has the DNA TGTGCCAGCTCAGCGGAGAACACCGGGGAGCTGTTTTTT.

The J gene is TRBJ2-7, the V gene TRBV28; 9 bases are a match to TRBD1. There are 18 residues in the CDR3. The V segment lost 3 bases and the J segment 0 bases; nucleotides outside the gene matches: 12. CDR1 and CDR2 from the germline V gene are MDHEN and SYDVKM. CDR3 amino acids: CASSLRTGVADLSYEQYF. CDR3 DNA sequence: TGTGCCAGCAGTTTGAGGACAGGGGTAGCGGATCTCTCCTACGAGCAGTACTTC.

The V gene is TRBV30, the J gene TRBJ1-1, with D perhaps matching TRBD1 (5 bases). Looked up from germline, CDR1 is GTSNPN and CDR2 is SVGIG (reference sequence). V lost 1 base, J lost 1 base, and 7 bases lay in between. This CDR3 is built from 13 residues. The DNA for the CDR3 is TGTGCCTGGAGTGCCGGGGGGAACACTGAAGCTTTCTTT. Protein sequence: CAWSAGGNTEAFF.

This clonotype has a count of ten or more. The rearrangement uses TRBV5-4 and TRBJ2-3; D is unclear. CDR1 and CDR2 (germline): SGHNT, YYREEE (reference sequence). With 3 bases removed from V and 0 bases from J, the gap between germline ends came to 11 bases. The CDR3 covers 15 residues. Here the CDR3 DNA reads TGTGCCAGCAGCTCGCTCGCCTCTAGCACAGATACGCAGTATTTT. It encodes CASSSLASSTDTQYF.

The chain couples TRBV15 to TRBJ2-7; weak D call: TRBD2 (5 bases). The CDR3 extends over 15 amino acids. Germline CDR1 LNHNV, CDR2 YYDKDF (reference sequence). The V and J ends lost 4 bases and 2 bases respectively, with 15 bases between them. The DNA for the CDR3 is TGTGCCACCAGCACTTCCCGTGGAGCGGCCTACGAGCAGTACTTC. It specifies CATSTSRGAAYEQYF.

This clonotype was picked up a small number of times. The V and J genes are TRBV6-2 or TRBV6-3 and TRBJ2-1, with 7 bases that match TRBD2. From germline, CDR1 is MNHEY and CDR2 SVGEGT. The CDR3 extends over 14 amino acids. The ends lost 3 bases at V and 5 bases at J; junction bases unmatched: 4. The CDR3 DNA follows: TGTGCCAGCAGTTATAGCGGGTGGCACAATGAGCAGTTCTTC. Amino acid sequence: CASSYSGWHNEQFF.

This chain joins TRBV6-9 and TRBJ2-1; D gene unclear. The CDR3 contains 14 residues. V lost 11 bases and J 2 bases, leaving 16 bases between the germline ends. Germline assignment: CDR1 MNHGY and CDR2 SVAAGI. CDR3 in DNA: TGTGCCGGCCCGATCTCGGTTACCTACAATGAGCAGTTCTTC. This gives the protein CAGPISVTYNEQFF.

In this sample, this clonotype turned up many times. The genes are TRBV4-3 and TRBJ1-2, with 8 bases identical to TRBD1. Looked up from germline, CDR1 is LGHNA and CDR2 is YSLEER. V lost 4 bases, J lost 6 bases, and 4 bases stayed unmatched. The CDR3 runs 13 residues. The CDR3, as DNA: TGCGCCAGCAGCCTTGCAGGGGGCGATGGCTACACCTTC. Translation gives CASSLAGGDGYTF.

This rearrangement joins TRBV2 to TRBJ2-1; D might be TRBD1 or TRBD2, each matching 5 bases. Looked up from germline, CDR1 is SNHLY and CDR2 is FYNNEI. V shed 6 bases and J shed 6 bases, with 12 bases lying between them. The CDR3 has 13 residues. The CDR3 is CASRLGTRNEQFF. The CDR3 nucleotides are TGTGCCAGCAGGCTCGGGACGCGCAATGAGCAGTTCTTC.

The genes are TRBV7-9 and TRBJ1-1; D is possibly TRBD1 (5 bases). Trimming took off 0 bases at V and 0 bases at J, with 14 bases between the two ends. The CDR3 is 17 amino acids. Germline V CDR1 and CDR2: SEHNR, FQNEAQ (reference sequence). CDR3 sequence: CASSLALGGYMNTEAFF. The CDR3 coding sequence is TGTGCCAGCAGCTTAGCCTTGGGGGGTTACATGAACACTGAAGCTTTCTTT.

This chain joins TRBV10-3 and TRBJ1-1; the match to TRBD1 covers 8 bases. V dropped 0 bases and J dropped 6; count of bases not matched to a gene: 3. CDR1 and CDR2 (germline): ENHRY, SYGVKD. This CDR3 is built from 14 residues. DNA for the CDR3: TGTGCCATCAGTGAGTCGGGACAGGAGTCTGAAGCTTTCTTT. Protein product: CAISESGQESEAFF.

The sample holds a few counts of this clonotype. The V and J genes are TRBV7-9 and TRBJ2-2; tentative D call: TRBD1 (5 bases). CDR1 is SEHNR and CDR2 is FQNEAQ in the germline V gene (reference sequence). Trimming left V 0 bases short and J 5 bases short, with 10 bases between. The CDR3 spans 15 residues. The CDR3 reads CASSLAGRVTGELFF. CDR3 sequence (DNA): TGTGCCAGCAGCTTAGCTGGCAGGGTTACCGGGGAGCTGTTTTTT.

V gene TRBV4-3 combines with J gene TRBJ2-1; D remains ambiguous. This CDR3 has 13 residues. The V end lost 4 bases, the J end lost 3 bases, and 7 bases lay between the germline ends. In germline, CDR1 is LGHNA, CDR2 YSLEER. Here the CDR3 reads CASSPQSYNEQFF. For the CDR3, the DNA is TGCGCCAGCAGCCCACAAAGCTACAATGAGCAGTTCTTC.

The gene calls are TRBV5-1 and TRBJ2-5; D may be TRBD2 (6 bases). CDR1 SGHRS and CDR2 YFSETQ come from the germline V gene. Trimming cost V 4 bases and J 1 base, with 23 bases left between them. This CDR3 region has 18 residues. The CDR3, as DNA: TGCGCCAGCAGCCCGGGGGTCGTCGCACCTAGATTCCAAGAGACCCAGTACTTC. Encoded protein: CASSPGVVAPRFQETQYF.

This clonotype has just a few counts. The CDR3 DNA sequence: TGTGCCAGCAGCTTAGATTTCGGCACTGAAGCTTTCTTT. Encoded protein: CASSLDFGTEAFF. The chain uses TRBV7-9 and TRBJ1-1; D is ambiguous. The ends were cut back, 1 base at V and 4 bases at J, with 7 bases in the middle. The CDR3 extends over 13 amino acids. Germline lookup yields CDR1 SEHNR and CDR2 FQNEAQ (reference sequence).

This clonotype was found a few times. The chain's CDR3 is CASSGGTLRYGYTF. Written as DNA, the CDR3 is TGTGCCAGCAGTGGGGGGACTTTAAGATATGGCTACACCTTC. This chain connects TRBV2 to TRBJ1-2; D is perhaps TRBD1 (5 bases). V was cut by 4 bases and J by 5 bases, with 14 bases left in between. Germline V CDR1 and CDR2: SNHLY, FYNNEI. This CDR3 region has 14 residues.

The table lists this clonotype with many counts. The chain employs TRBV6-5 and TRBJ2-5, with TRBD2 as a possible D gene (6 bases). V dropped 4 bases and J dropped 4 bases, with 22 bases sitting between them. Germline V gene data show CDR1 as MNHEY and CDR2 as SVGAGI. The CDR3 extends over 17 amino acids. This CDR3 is CASSSGLGLPRGETQYF. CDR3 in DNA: TGTGCCAGCAGTTCCGGGCTGGGACTTCCGAGAGGAGAGACCCAGTACTTC.